The 15 T cell receptor beta chains below were found in one sample sequenced in a study of tumor-infiltrating lymphocytes in localized non-small cell lung cancer. TCRdb keeps only in-frame clones here, not all; method: immunoSEQ multiplex PCR. The sample consists of approximately 4,800 clones, more than 95% of them appearing once. Material for sequencing was uninvolved lung tissue not adjacent to the tumor. The receptors shown here come from a human donor with non-small cell lung cancer.

The rearrangement uses TRBV9 and TRBJ1-2; D possibly corresponds to TRBD1 (5 bases). Trimming took 5 bases from V and 8 from J, leaving 19 bases between them. CDR1 and CDR2 from the germline V gene are SGDLS and YYNGEE. The CDR3 totals 14 residues. The CDR3 protein is CASSEFREGYGYTF. Here the CDR3 DNA reads TGTGCCAGCAGTGAGTTCCGAGAGGGGTACGGCTACACCTTC.

This clone was counted a single time. V and J are TRBV6-5 and TRBJ2-3; TRBD2 aligns across 10 bases. The CDR3 has 15 residues. Germline V CDR1 and CDR2: MNHEY, SVGAGI. After removal of 6 bases from V and 7 bases from J, the junction contained 10 bases not matched to a gene. CDR3 amino acids: CASRGSSGRRNTQYF. CDR3 DNA sequence: TGTGCCAGCAGAGGTTCTAGCGGGAGACGAAATACGCAGTATTTT.

This clone is a singleton in its sample. The chain carries TRBV30 and TRBJ1-2, with TRBD1 matching 9 bases. V lost 5 bases, J lost 3 bases, and 4 bases stayed unmatched. This CDR3 contains 13 residues. Germline lookup yields CDR1 GTSNPN and CDR2 SVGIG (reference sequence). In nucleotides, the CDR3 is TGTGCCTGGGAGACAGGGGGTGACTATGGCTACACCTTC. This gives the protein CAWETGGDYGYTF.

This rearrangement joins TRBV10-3 to TRBJ1-1; a weak D match, TRBD1 (6 bases). The V and J ends lost 4 bases and 1 base respectively, with 13 bases between them. Germline CDR1 ENHRY, CDR2 SYGVKD. This CDR3 contains 15 residues. The CDR3 loop is CAISAHRAGNTEAFF. CDR3 sequence (DNA): TGTGCCATCAGTGCCCACAGGGCGGGGAACACTGAAGCTTTCTTT.

The chain couples TRBV5-1 to TRBJ1-1; 11 bases map to TRBD1. Germline values: CDR1 SGHRS, CDR2 YFSETQ. CDR3 length: 14 amino acids. Unmatched junction bases numbered 3, after V lost 4 bases and J lost 4 bases. DNA for the CDR3: TGCGCCAGCAGCGAGGGACAGGGGGGCACTGAAGCTTTCTTT. It specifies CASSEGQGGTEAFF.

CDR3 loop: CASSLLPDRASYGYTF. CDR3 in DNA: TGTGCCAGCAGCTTACTACCCGACAGGGCCTCCTATGGCTACACCTTC. This chain links TRBV7-2 with TRBJ1-2; 7 bases are a match to TRBD1. V shed 2 bases and J 4 bases; nucleotides not matched to a gene: 10. Germline V CDR1 and CDR2: SGHTA, FQGNSA. CDR3 length: 16 residues.

The chain recombines TRBV5-4 with TRBJ2-7; 15 bases are a match to TRBD2. The germline V gene has CDR1 SGHNT and CDR2 YYREEE (reference sequence). The ends lost 4 bases at V and 7 bases at J; junction bases unmatched: 3. The CDR3 spans 14 residues. The CDR3 here is CASSMGLAGGEQYF. The CDR3 DNA sequence: TGTGCCAGCAGCATGGGACTAGCGGGAGGAGAGCAGTACTTC.

V and J are TRBV11-3 and TRBJ2-1; D is possibly TRBD1 (6 bases). The V and J ends lost 5 bases and 4 bases respectively, with 18 bases between them. This CDR3 region has 16 residues. CDR1 is SGHNT and CDR2 is YENEEA in the germline V gene. The CDR3 reads CASSRKRDTGYNEQFF. DNA for the CDR3: TGTGCCAGCAGCCGTAAAAGGGACACAGGGTACAATGAGCAGTTCTTC.

This chain links TRBV21-1 with TRBJ2-7; the table's TRBD2 call for D was not verified on the DNA. TRBV21-1 is shown as a pseudogene. The CDR3 loop spans 12 amino acids. In DNA, the CDR3 is TGTGCCAGCAGCTCCCCGGACTCATTTCAGTACTTC. This translates into CASSSPDSFQYF.

The CDR3 DNA reads TGTGCCAGCAGATCGGACAGGAACACTGAAGCTTTCTTT. Protein product: CASRSDRNTEAFF. The chain couples TRBV7-2 to TRBJ1-1; D is perhaps TRBD1 (6 bases). The germline V and J ends were trimmed by 6 bases and 1 base, with 9 bases remaining between them. The CDR3 covers 13 residues. Germline V gene lookup returns CDR1 SGHTA and CDR2 FQGNSA.

The V and J genes are TRBV5-4 and TRBJ1-1, with D perhaps TRBD1 (6 bases). Trimming took 0 bases from V and 1 from J, leaving 13 bases between them. The CDR3 consists of 16 residues. The germline CDR1 and CDR2 sequences are SGHNT and YYREEE (reference sequence). CDR3 in DNA: TGTGCCAGCAGCTTGGGGGGCCTGACAGGGAACACTGAAGCTTTCTTT. The encoded protein is CASSLGGLTGNTEAFF.

V usage is TRBV5-4 and J usage is TRBJ1-2, with 7 bases lining up with TRBD1. The CDR3 is 16 residues long. The germline V gene encodes CDR1 SGHNT and CDR2 YYREEE (reference sequence). V gave up 4 bases and J gave up 3 bases; unmatched junction bases: 12. The CDR3 bases are TGTGCCAGCAGCGAAGCCGCGACAGGGCCGTACTATGGCTACACCTTC. Protein sequence: CASSEAATGPYYGYTF.

The rearrangement joins TRBV19 to TRBJ2-3; weak D call: TRBD2 (5 bases). Germline values: CDR1 LNHDA, CDR2 SQIVND (reference sequence). Trimming shortened V by 4 bases and J by 3 bases, and 8 bases separated the two germline ends. CDR3 length: 13 residues. Here the CDR3 reads CASSTEVTDTQYF. CDR3 coding DNA: TGTGCCAGTAGTACGGAGGTTACAGATACGCAGTATTTT.

This chain connects TRBV27 to TRBJ2-7; 10 bases are shared with TRBD2. With 2 bases clipped from V and 2 bases from J, the junction kept 3 bases outside the gene matches. This CDR3 has 15 residues. The V gene's germline CDR1 is MNHEY and CDR2 SMNVEV (reference sequence). CDR3 bases: TGTGCCAGCAGTTTACGGACTAGCGGCCCCTACGAGCAGTACTTC. Translating it yields CASSLRTSGPYEQYF.

The rearrangement links TRBV11-2 to TRBJ1-1, with D tentatively TRBD1 (6 bases). Deletions cut 1 base from V and 6 bases from J, with 15 bases between. Germline V gene lookup returns CDR1 SGHAT and CDR2 FQNNGV. The CDR3 has 15 residues. The CDR3 sequence: CASSLADRGGSEAFF. The CDR3 nucleotides read TGTGCCAGCAGCTTAGCCGACCGGGGGGGCTCTGAAGCTTTCTTT.